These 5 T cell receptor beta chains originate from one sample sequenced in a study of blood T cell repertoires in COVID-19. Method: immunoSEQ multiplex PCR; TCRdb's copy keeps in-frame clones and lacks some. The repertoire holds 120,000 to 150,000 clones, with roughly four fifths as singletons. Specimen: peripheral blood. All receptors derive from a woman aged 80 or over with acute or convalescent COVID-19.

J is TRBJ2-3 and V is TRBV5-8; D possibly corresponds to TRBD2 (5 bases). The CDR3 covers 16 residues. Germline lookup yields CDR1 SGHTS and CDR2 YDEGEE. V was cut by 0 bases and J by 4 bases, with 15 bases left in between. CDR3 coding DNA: TGTGCCAGCAGCTTGGCGGAAGTGGAGGTCTCAGATACGCAGTATTTT. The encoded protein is CASSLAEVEVSDTQYF.

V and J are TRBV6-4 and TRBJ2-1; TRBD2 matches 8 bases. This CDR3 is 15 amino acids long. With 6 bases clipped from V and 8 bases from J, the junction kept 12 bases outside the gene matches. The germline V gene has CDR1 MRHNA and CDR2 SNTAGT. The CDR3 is CASSLFFGGGHEQFF. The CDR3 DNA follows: TGTGCCAGCAGCCTCTTTTTCGGGGGGGGTCATGAGCAGTTCTTC.

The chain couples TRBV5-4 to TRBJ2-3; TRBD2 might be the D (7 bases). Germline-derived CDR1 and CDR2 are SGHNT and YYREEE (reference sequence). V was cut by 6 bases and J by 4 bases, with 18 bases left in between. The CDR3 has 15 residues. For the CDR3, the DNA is TGTGCCAGCACCATGGGGGGGGCCGGGTCAGATACGCAGTATTTT. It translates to CASTMGGAGSDTQYF.

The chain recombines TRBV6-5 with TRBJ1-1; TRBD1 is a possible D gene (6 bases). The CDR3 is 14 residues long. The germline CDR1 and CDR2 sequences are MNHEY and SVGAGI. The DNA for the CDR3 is TGTGCGGCCCGCGTAGGACGAGGGGGCACTGAAGCTTTCTTT. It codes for CAARVGRGGTEAFF.

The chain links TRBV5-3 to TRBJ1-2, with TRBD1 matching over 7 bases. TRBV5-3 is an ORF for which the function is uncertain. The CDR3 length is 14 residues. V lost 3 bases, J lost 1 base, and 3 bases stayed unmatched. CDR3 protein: CARSSGTDNYGYTF. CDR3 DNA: TGTGCCAGAAGCTCCGGGACAGATAACTATGGCTACACCTTC.